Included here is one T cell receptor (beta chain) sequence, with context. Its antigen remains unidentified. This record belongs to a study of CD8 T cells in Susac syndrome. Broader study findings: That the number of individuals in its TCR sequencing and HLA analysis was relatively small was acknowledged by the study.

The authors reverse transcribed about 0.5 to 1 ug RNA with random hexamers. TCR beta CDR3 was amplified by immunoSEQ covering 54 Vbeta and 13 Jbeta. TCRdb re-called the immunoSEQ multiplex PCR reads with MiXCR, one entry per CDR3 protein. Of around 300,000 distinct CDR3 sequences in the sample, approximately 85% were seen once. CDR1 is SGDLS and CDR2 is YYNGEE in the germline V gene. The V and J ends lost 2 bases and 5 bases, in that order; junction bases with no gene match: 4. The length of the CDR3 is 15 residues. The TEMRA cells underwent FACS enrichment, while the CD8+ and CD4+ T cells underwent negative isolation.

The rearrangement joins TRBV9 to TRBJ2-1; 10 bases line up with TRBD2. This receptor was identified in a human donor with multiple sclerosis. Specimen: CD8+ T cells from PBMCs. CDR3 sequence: CASSVGTSVNNEQFF. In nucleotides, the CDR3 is TGTGCCAGCAGCGTCGGGACTAGCGTGAACAATGAGCAGTTCTTC.